This TCR beta chain stems from a study of shared T cell receptors in the human thymus (dated by TCRdb to about 2021). The study in broad terms: The study examined how self-reactive, shared T-cell receptor alpha chains are generated in the human thymus.

The library came from the immunoSEQ multiplex PCR assay. TCRdb re-hosts the immuneACCESS table, in-frame sequences only. Its copies lack some clones; in the studies checked, an unresolved V gene accounts for under half of them, and the cause for the rest is not known. The sample table shows 500,000 to 750,000 clones, and around nine tenths are seen once. The top ten clones comprise around 0.0099% of the sample. With regard to this clone: There is no known antigen for this receptor. One base away there is no much larger clone; base qualities are not given.

Inclusive of the bounding cysteine and phenylalanine, the CDR3 is 14 residues long. Kept here is only the CDR3 DNA, which spans 42 bases and is read in frame from base 1. The germline V gene sets CDR1 to SGHNT and CDR2 to YENEEA. Relative to germline, V is 3 bases shorter and J is 5 bases shorter, with 14 bases between their ends. These data were likewise used in another study, on human thymus T cells. The second investigation adds: The donors were immunologically healthy infants in Finland who had open corrective cardiac surgery for congenital heart defects. Thymus tissue was collected as surgical resects that were removed during corrective cardiac surgery. V and J gene segment usage appeared biased in both thymic and peripheral blood repertoires. The related research reported highly overlapping thymic TCR repertoires among unrelated individuals. The study used under ten infant thymus samples plus four related peripheral blood samples to characterize TCR alpha and beta repertoires. The infant donors were about 7 to 244 days old, and the cohort included several males and two females. Thymocytes were mechanically released from the tissue and were stored as pellets of roughly 10-34 million cells at -70 degrees C. Genomic DNA was extracted from frozen cell pellets with a QIAsymphony instrument. The immunoSEQ multiplex PCR assay was used to amplify the TCRB and TCRAD loci from a standardized amount of quality-controlled genomic DNA. The V(D)J region was spanned by amplicons of a length sufficient to cover the CDR3 and to identify V and J genes. Amplicon sequencing was performed on an Illumina platform through the commercial immunoSEQ service. Primer bias and sequencing errors were corrected using previously described methods, and TCRAD and TCRB definitions followed the IMGT database. Repertoires were analysed with immunoSEQ Analyzer 3.0 and VDJTools, covering basic statistics, V/J segment usage, diversity estimates, rarefaction and pairwise overlap. Chao1, ChaoE, Efron-Thisted, Shannon and inverse Simpson indices were used to estimate diversity, which was also estimated on datasets down-sampled to the smallest sample. Repertoire overlap was assessed by strict matching of CDR3 nucleotide sequence, V gene and J gene, and clustering was done by Jaccard-based multidimensional scaling. Thymus samples yielded on average around 850,000 unique TCRB clonotypes, compared with 80,000 to 85,000 from blood samples.

Sequencing input: thymocytes. This clonotype was sampled from a boy under two years old with a congenital heart defect. Donor details come from another sample of the same person, matched by shared clones. The sequence links TRBV11-3 to TRBJ2-7; the D gene is possibly TRBD2, with 6 bases matching. The CDR3 protein is CASSLEGRGNEQYF. The DNA is TGTGCCAGCAGCTTGGAAGGGCGCGGGAACGAGCAGTACTTC.